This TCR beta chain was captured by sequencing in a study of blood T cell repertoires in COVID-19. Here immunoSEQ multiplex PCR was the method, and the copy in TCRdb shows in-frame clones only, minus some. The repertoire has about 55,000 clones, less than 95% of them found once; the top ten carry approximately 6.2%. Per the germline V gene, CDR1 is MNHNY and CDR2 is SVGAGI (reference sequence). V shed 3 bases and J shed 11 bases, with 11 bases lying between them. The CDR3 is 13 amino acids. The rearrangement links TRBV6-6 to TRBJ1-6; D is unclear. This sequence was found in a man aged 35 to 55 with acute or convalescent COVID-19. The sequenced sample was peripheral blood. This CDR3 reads CASSYADKTPLHF. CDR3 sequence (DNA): TGTGCCAGCAGTTATGCGGATAAGACACCCCTCCACTTT.